The next 18 T cell receptor beta chains were all read from a single sample in a study of neurological immune-mediated disorders. A single record per CDR3 protein comes from TCRdb applying MiXCR to the 5' RACE reads. The sample consists of roughly 65,000 distinct CDR3 sequences, over 4% of them appearing once. The sequenced material came from PBMCs. These TCRs come from a man aged 45 to 65 with multiple sclerosis.

This clonotype has a count of ten or more. The rearrangement joins TRBV12-3 or TRBV12-4 to TRBJ2-3; D is unresolved. The CDR3 is made up of 14 amino acids. Trimming cost V 1 base and J 4 bases, with 9 bases left between them. The CDR3 is CASSLGDPSDTQYF. CDR3 coding DNA: TGTGCCAGCAGTTTAGGGGATCCCTCAGATACGCAGTATTTT.

This clonotype was seen a handful of times. V gene TRBV7-2 combines with J gene TRBJ1-1; unclear D gene. This CDR3 contains 17 residues. V dropped 0 bases and J dropped 4 bases, with 18 bases sitting between them. From germline, CDR1 is SGHTA and CDR2 FQGNSA. This CDR3 reads CASSLAMARPTGTEAFF. The CDR3 region has the DNA TGTGCCAGCAGCTTAGCTATGGCCAGACCCACCGGCACTGAAGCTTTCTTT.

This clonotype was seen repeatedly, ten times or more. This chain joins TRBV6-5 and TRBJ2-1; the D is unclear. The germline V gene encodes CDR1 MNHEY and CDR2 SVGAGI. Trimming removed 2 bases from V and 10 bases from J, with 15 bases in between. This CDR3 is 14 amino acids long. The CDR3 reads CASSYVTTTGEQFF. The CDR3 coding sequence is TGTGCCAGCAGTTACGTGACAACAACCGGAGAGCAGTTCTTC.

This clonotype was seen at least ten times. The chain employs TRBV5-1 and TRBJ1-4; maybe TRBD1 (6 bases). V was pared by 4 bases and J by 5 bases, with 15 bases between. This CDR3 comprises 15 residues. Germline V gene data show CDR1 as SGHRS and CDR2 as YFSETQ. DNA of the CDR3: TGCGCCAGCAGCCTCCGGACAGACGCGAATGAAAAACTGTTTTTT. It yields the protein CASSLRTDANEKLFF.

At least ten counts were recorded for this clonotype. The rearrangement uses TRBV20-1 and TRBJ2-1; a weak D match, TRBD1 (5 bases). Germline V CDR1 and CDR2: DFQATT, SNEGSKA (reference sequence). V lost 3 bases, J lost 5 bases, and 11 bases lay in between. The CDR3 consists of 13 residues. The CDR3 loop is CSASYRTHNEQFF. CDR3 DNA sequence: TGCAGTGCTAGCTACAGGACGCACAATGAGCAGTTCTTC.

This clonotype appeared many times. The chain links TRBV18 to TRBJ2-1, with unresolved D. Looked up from germline, CDR1 is KGHSH and CDR2 is LQKENI. The length of the CDR3 is 16 residues. Trimming removed 3 bases at V and 1 base at J, with 13 bases between. CDR3 in amino acids: CASSPIVGSSYNEQFF. In DNA form, the CDR3 reads TGTGCCAGCTCACCGATAGTGGGTTCGTCCTACAATGAGCAGTTCTTC. The full variable domain, in which reference TRBV18 and TRBJ2-1 provide the parts outside the CDR3, is NAGVMQNPRHLVRRRGQEARLRCSPMKGHSHVYWYRQLPEEGLKFMVYLQKENIIDESGMPKERFSAEFPKEGPSILRIQQVVRGDSAAYFCASSPIVGSSYNEQFFGPGTRLTVL.

This clonotype was counted ten times or more. This chain connects TRBV20-1 to TRBJ2-6; D is unresolved. CDR3 length equals 14 residues. Germline CDR1 and CDR2: DFQATT and SNEGSKA (reference sequence). V was shortened by 2 bases and J by 0 bases, with 5 bases between the two germline ends. CDR3: CSARRGSGANVLTF. CDR3 sequence (DNA): TGCAGTGCTAGACGTGGCTCTGGGGCCAACGTCCTGACTTTC.

The table lists this clonotype with many counts. The chain is built from TRBV7-9 and TRBJ2-5; tentatively, D is TRBD1 (6 bases). The CDR3 length is 12 residues. Germline CDR1 and CDR2: SEHNR and FQNEAQ (reference sequence). Trimming stripped 6 bases from V and 9 bases from J, with 14 bases between. CDR3 protein: CASRIQGKAQYF. The CDR3 coding sequence is TGTGCCAGCAGGATACAGGGAAAGGCCCAGTACTTC.

This clonotype was counted ten times or more. The DNA of the CDR3 is TGCAGTGCTAGTCCGTTAGACAGTTTTTTAGCCAAAAACATTCAGTACTTC. Its protein product is CSASPLDSFLAKNIQYF. The chain couples TRBV20-1 to TRBJ2-4; perhaps TRBD1 as D (5 bases). Deletions cut 3 bases from V and 0 bases from J, with 18 bases between. The CDR3 has 17 amino acids. The V gene's germline CDR1 is DFQATT and CDR2 SNEGSKA (reference sequence).

As regards this clonotype: A junction boundary mismatches the germline segment, possibly from a read error. This chain links TRBV20-1 with TRBJ1-5; no firm D call. Per germline, CDR1 DFQATT and CDR2 SNEGSKA (reference sequence). The CDR3 is 13 residues long. In nucleotides, the CDR3 is TGCAGTGGGAAGGGAGGGTCCAATCAGCCCCAGAATTTT. This sequence encodes CSGKGGSNQPQNF.

This clonotype has at least ten counts. This chain connects TRBV7-2 to TRBJ2-5, with 7 bases that match TRBD2. The junction had 4 bases not matched to a gene; V was cut back by 5 bases and J by 1 base. This CDR3 is built from 14 residues. Germline V lookup: CDR1 SGHTA, CDR2 FQGNSA. The CDR3 nucleotides read TGTGCCAGCAGCCAGGCGGGGGTCCAAGAGACCCAGTACTTC. Translating it yields CASSQAGVQETQYF.

This clonotype showed up just a few times. The chain combines TRBV7-3 with TRBJ1-2; maybe TRBD1 (5 bases). Looked up from germline, CDR1 is SGHTA and CDR2 is FQGTGA. V gave up 2 bases and J gave up 8 bases, with 21 bases separating them. This CDR3 contains 16 residues. The CDR3 DNA reads TGTGCCAGCAGCTTAGGGACGCAGGGAGGGTCGCAGGGCTACACCTTC. Its protein is CASSLGTQGGSQGYTF.

This clonotype was seen at least ten times. The chain recombines TRBV18 with TRBJ2-5; no clear D. Trimming took off 4 bases at V and 1 base at J, with 10 bases between the two ends. Germline CDR1 is KGHSH and CDR2 is LQKENI. The CDR3 is 14 amino acids. The CDR3 protein is CASSLTAVQETQYF. The CDR3 nucleotides are TGTGCCAGCTCACTCACCGCGGTCCAAGAGACCCAGTACTTC.

This clonotype was observed at least ten times. The J gene is TRBJ2-2, the V gene TRBV3-1; 9 bases match TRBD1. Trimming cost V 6 bases and J 4 bases; bases outside gene matches: 3. Germline values: CDR1 LGHDT, CDR2 YNNKEL (reference sequence). The CDR3 runs 14 residues. CDR3 sequence reads: CASRDRGFTGELFF. As DNA, the CDR3 is TGTGCCAGCAGGGACAGGGGATTCACCGGGGAGCTGTTTTTT.

Turning to this clonotype: A clone one base away is much larger, so this may be a read error. The chain uses TRBV20-1 and TRBJ1-2; no reliable D call. V was clipped by 5 bases and J by 8 bases, with 15 bases between them. The CDR3 spans 12 residues. CDR1 is DFQATT and CDR2 is SNEGSKA in the germline V gene (reference sequence). The CDR3 loop reads CSAPDVPGGYTF. In DNA, the CDR3 is TGCAGTGCTCCGGACGTTCCGGGAGGCTACACCTTC.

At least ten counts were recorded for this clonotype. The chain recombines TRBV28 with TRBJ1-6; D is possibly TRBD1 (5 bases). Germline loops: CDR1 MDHEN, CDR2 SYDVKM. V lost 2 bases, J lost 16 bases, and 15 bases lay in between. The CDR3 is 13 residues long. The chain's CDR3 is CASSLLPEQVLHF. In DNA, the CDR3 is TGTGCCAGCAGTTTACTTCCGGAACAGGTTCTCCACTTT.

In this sample, this clonotype turned up many times. The CDR3 region is CASSLRRAYNEQFF. CDR3 bases: TGTGCCAGCAGCTTACGACGGGCCTACAATGAGCAGTTCTTC. J is TRBJ2-1 and V is TRBV7-2, with D unclear. CDR1 is SGHTA and CDR2 is FQGNSA in the germline V gene. Trimming took 2 bases from V and 2 from J, leaving 7 bases between them. The CDR3 is 14 residues long.

This clonotype was seen at least ten times. This chain links TRBV7-9 with TRBJ2-7, with TRBD1 matching over 8 bases. The CDR3 has 14 amino acids. With V trimmed by 2 bases and J by 6 bases, 6 bases remained unmatched. Germline-derived CDR1 and CDR2 are SEHNR and FQNEAQ (reference sequence). The CDR3 sequence: CASSLSTGQAEQYV. CDR3 DNA sequence: TGTGCCAGCAGCTTATCGACGGGACAGGCCGAGCAGTACGTC.